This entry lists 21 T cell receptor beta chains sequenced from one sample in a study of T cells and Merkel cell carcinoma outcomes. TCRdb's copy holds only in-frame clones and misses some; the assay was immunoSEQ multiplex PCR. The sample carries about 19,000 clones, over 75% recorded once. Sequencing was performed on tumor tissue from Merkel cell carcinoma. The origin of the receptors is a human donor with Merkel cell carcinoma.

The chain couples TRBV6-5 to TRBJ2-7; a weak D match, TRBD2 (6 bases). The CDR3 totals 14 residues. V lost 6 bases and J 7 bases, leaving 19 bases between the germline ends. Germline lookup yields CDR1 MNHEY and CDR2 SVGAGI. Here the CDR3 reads CASSSGTGFGEQYF. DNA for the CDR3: TGTGCCAGCAGCTCCGGGACTGGGTTTGGTGAGCAGTACTTC.

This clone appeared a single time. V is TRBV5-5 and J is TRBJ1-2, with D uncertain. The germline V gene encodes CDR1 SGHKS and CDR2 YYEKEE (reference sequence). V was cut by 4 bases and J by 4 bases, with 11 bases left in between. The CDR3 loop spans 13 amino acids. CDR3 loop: CASSQQPFYGYTF. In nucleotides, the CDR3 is TGTGCCAGCAGCCAACAGCCTTTCTATGGCTACACCTTC.

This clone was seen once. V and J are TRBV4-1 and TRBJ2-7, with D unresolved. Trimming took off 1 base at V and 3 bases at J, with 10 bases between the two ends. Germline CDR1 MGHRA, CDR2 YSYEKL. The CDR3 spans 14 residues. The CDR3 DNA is TGCGCCAGCAGCCAAGCTTTAACATACTACGAGCAGTACTTC. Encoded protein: CASSQALTYYEQYF.

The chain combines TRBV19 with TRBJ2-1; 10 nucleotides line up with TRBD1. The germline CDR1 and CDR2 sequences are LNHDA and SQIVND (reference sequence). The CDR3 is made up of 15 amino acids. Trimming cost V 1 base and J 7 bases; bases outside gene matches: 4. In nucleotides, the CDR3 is TGTGCCAGTAGTATAGGACAGGGGGCAGGGAATGAGCAGTTCTTC. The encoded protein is CASSIGQGAGNEQFF.

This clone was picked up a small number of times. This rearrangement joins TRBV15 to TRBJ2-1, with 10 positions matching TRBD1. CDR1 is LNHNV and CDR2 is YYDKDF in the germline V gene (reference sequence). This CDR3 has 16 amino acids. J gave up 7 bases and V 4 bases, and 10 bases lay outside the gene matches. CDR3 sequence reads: CATSTRDRGPENEQFF. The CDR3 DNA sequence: TGTGCCACCAGCACCAGGGACAGGGGCCCGGAAAATGAGCAGTTCTTC.

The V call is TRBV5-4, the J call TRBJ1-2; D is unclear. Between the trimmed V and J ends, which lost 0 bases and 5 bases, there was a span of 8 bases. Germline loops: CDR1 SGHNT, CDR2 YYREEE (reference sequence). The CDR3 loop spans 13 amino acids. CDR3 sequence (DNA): TGTGCCAGCAGCTTGGGGTCGGAATATGGCTACACCTTC. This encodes CASSLGSEYGYTF.

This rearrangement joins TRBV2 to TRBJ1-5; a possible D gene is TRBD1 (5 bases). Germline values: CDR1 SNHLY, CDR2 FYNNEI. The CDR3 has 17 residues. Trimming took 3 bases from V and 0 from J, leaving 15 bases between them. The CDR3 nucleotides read TGTGCCAGCAGTGACGGGTTGGGGGACGTTAGCAATCAGCCCCAGCATTTT. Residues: CASSDGLGDVSNQPQHF.

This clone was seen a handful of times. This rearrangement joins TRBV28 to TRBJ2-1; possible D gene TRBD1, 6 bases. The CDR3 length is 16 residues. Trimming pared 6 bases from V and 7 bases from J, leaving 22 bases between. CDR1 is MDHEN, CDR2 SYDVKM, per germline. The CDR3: CASRHTNRAEKNEQFF. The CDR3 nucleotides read TGTGCCAGCAGACACACCAACAGGGCAGAGAAGAATGAGCAGTTCTTC. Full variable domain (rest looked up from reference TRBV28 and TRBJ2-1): DVKVTQSSRYLVKRTGEKVFLECVQDMDHENMFWYRQDPGLGLRLIYFSYDVKMKEKGDIPEGYSVSREKKERFSLILESASTNQTSMYLCASRHTNRAEKNEQFFGPGTRLTVL.

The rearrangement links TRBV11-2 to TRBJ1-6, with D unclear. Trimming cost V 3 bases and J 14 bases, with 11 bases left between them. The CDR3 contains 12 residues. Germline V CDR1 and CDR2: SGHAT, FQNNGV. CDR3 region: CASSLDRQTLHF. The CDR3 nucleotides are TGTGCCAGCAGCTTGGACCGCCAAACCCTCCACTTT.

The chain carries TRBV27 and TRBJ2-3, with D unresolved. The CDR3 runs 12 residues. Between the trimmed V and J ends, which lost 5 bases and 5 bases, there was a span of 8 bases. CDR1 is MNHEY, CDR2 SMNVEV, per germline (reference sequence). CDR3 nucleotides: TGTGCCAGCAGTCCCTCGGGAGATACGCAGTATTTT. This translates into CASSPSGDTQYF.

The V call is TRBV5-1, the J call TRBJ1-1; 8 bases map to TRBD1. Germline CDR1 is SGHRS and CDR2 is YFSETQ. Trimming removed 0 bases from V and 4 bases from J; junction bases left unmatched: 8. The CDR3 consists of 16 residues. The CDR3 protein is CASSLVRQGIGTEAFF. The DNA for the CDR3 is TGCGCCAGCAGCTTGGTGAGACAGGGGATCGGCACTGAAGCTTTCTTT. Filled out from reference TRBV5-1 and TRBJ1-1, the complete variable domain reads KAGVTQTPRYLIKTRGQQVTLSCSPISGHRSVSWYQQTPGQGLQFLFEYFSETQRNKGNFPGRFSGRQFSNSRSEMNVSTLELGDSALYLCASSLVRQGIGTEAFFGQGTRLTVV.

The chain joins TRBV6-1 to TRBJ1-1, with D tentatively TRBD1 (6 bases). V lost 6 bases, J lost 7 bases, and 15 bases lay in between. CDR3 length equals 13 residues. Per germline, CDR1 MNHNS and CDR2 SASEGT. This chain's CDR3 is CASSMDRRGEAFF. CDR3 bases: TGTGCCAGCAGCATGGACAGACGGGGTGAAGCTTTCTTT.

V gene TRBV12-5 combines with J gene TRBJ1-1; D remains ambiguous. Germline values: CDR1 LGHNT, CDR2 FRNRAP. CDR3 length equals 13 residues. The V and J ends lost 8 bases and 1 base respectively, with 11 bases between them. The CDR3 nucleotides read TGTGCTAGTCGATTGGGAGGGAACACTGAAGCTTTCTTT. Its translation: CASRLGGNTEAFF.

The CDR3 loop is CASSLRGGGSKVYGYTF. The CDR3 nucleotides read TGTGCCAGCAGTTTACGGGGGGGAGGGAGCAAGGTCTATGGCTACACCTTC. The rearrangement links TRBV27 to TRBJ1-2, with D possibly being TRBD1 (5 bases). The CDR3 spans 17 residues. V was pared by 2 bases and J by 4 bases, with 20 bases between. The germline V gene encodes CDR1 MNHEY and CDR2 SMNVEV (reference sequence).

This chain's CDR3 is CASSFGPTGETQYF. CDR3 sequence (DNA): TGTGCCAGCAGTTTTGGCCCGACAGGAGAGACCCAGTACTTC. This chain links TRBV27 with TRBJ2-5; possible D gene TRBD1, 6 bases. V lost 3 bases, J lost 4 bases, and 12 bases lay in between. CDR1 and CDR2 from the germline V gene are MNHEY and SMNVEV (reference sequence). This CDR3 comprises 14 residues.

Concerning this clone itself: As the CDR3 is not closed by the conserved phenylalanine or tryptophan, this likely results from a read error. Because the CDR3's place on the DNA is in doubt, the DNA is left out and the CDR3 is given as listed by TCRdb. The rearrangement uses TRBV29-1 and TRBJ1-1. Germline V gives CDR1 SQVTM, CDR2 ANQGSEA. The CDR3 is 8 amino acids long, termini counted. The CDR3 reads CSVEDYIT.

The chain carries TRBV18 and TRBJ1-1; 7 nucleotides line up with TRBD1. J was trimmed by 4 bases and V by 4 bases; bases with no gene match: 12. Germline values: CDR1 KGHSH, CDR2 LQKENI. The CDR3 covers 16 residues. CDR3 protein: CASSLSPLQGTTEAFF. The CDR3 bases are TGTGCCAGCTCACTATCACCCCTACAGGGGACCACTGAAGCTTTCTTT.

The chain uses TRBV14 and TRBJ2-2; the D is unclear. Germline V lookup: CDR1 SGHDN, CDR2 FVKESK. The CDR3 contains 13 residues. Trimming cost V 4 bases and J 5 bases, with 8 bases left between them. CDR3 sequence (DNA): TGTGCCAGCAGCCCCTTCCGGACCGGGGAGCTGTTTTTT. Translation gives CASSPFRTGELFF.

The CDR3 loop reads CASSFVGNQPQHF. CDR3 bases: TGTGCCAGCAGTTTTGTCGGCAATCAGCCCCAGCATTTT. The chain has TRBV27 and TRBJ1-5; D is undetermined. Germline CDR1 and CDR2: MNHEY and SMNVEV (reference sequence). This CDR3 spans 13 amino acids. Trimming removed 3 bases from V and 2 bases from J, with 5 bases in between.

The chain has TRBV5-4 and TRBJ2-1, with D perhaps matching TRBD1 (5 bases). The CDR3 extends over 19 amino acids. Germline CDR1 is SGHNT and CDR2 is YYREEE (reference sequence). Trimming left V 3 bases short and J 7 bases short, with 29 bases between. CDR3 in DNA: TGTGCCAGCAGCTGGGTGTTCGGCAGGGTGATTCCCCCACCTAATGAGCAGTTCTTC. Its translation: CASSWVFGRVIPPPNEQFF.

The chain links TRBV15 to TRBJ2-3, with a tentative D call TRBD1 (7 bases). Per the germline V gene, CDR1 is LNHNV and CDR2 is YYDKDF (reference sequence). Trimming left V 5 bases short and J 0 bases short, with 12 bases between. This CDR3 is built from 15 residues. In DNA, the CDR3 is TGTGCCACCAGCGACCAGGGGGGTAGCACAGATACGCAGTATTTT. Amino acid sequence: CATSDQGGSTDTQYF.